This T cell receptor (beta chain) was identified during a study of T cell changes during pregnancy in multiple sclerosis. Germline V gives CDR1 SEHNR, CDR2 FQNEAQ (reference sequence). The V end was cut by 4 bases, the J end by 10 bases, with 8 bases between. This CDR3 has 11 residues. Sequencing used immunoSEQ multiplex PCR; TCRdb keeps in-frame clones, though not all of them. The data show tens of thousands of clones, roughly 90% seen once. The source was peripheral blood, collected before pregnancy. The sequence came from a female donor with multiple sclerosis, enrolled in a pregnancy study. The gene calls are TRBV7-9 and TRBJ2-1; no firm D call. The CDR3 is CASSYPGEQFF. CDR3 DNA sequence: TGTGCCAGCAGCTACCCTGGCGAGCAGTTCTTC.